These T cell receptor beta chains were read from a single sample in a study of radiotherapy plus CTLA-4 blockade in lung cancer. Sequencing used immunoSEQ multiplex PCR; TCRdb keeps in-frame clones, though not all of them. The table includes around 110,000 clones, roughly 77% detected once. The starting material was peripheral blood, obtained from a patient treated with radiotherapy plus ipilimumab. The receptors shown here come from a human donor with non-small cell lung cancer that progressed on radiotherapy plus ipilimumab. Some clones in this sample may be carry-over from other donors' samples. CDR3s include the opening cysteine and the closing phenylalanine or tryptophan. D genes are given only for firm matches. Clone size, where shown, is once, few, many, or a class for clones that have expanded.

clone_size j_call cdr3_length v_call d_call cdr3_nt cdr3_aa
. TRBJ1-1 13 TRBV19 TRBD1 TGTGCCACAAGGACAGGGCGGAACACTGAAGCTTTCTTT CATRTGRNTEAFF
. TRBJ2-1 13 TRBV7-9 . TGTGCCAGCAGCTTTGGGGGGCCTGATGAGCAGTTCTTC CASSFGGPDEQFF
. TRBJ1-2 14 TRBV11-2 . TGTGCCAGCAGCTTAATTGGGAGGGGGGACGGCTACACCTTC CASSLIGRGDGYTF
. TRBJ1-5 19 TRBV7-9 TRBD1 TGTGCCAGCAGCTCCGGGACAGGGGGCCCTCTTCGGAGCAATCAGCCCCAGCATTTT CASSSGTGGPLRSNQPQHF
. TRBJ2-4 16 TRBV19 TRBD2 TGTGCCAGTAGTATCGGGCGGGAGTTAGCCAAAAACATTCAGTACTTC CASSIGRELAKNIQYF
. TRBJ2-2 14 TRBV28 . TGTGCCAGCAATCGGGCCCTAGTGTGGGGGGAGCTGTTTTTT CASNRALVWGELFF
once TRBJ1-2 17 TRBV4-3 . TGCGCCAGCAGCCTAGCGACAGGACCAACCTCCCACTATGGCTACACCTTC CASSLATGPTSHYGYTF
. TRBJ1-2 11 TRBV28 . TGTGCCAGCAGTTTAGAGAGCCGCTACACCTTC CASSLESRYTF
few TRBJ2-3 15 TRBV19 . TGTGCCAGTAGTCCCACGCCCCCTGTGGTAGATACGCAGTATTTT CASSPTPPVVDTQYF
. TRBJ1-1 15 TRBV4-2 TRBD1 TGTGCCAGCAGCCAAGAGACAGGGGTGTACACTGAAGCTTTCTTT CASSQETGVYTEAFF
. TRBJ2-1 14 TRBV6-1 . TGTGCCAGCAGTTCCCGGGGAGTGGTCAATGAGCAGTTCTTC CASSSRGVVNEQFF
once TRBJ2-7 14 TRBV18 . TGTGCCAGCTCACCACGCACCCTCACCTACGAGCAGTACTTC CASSPRTLTYEQYF
. TRBJ1-2 15 TRBV5-5 . TGTGCCAGCAGCTTAAGCGCCCCGGTCCCCTATGGCTACACCTTC CASSLSAPVPYGYTF
. TRBJ1-1 14 TRBV4-3 . TGCGCCAGCAGCCAAGTAGGGGCGAACACTGAAGCTTTCTTT CASSQVGANTEAFF
. TRBJ2-1 15 TRBV18 TRBD1 TGTGCCAGCTCACCACCCGGGACAGGGGCCAATGAGCAGTTCTTC CASSPPGTGANEQFF
few TRBJ1-6 15 TRBV4-2 . TGTGCCAGCAGCCAAGCTGTGGGGTTGGATTCACCCCTCCACTTT CASSQAVGLDSPLHF
. TRBJ2-7 12 TRBV28 . TGTGCCAGCAGTTTACCCAGGGGGGGGCAGTACTTC CASSLPRGGQYF
. TRBJ2-5 14 TRBV5-1 TRBD1 TGCGCCAGCAGCTCGGACAGGGGACAAGAGACCCAGTACTTC CASSSDRGQETQYF
. TRBJ2-3 15 TRBV6-6 . TGTGCCAGCTGGGCCGCGCGTGGGGTCACAGATACGCAGTATTTT CASWAARGVTDTQYF
. TRBJ2-1 15 TRBV7-2 TRBD2 TGTGCCAGCAGCTTCCTAGCGGGGGTAGGCAATGAGCAGTTCTTC CASSFLAGVGNEQFF
. TRBJ2-2 17 TRBV7-3 . TGTGCCAGCAGGCGTAGCGGCTCACTCCCTAACACCGGGGAGCTGTTTTTT CASRRSGSLPNTGELFF
. TRBJ2-3 14 TRBV5-1 . TGCGCCAGCAGCTTGGGACTTATCACAGATACGCAGTATTTT CASSLGLITDTQYF
. TRBJ1-1 12 TRBV29-1 . TGCAGCGTCAGACCGATGAACACTGAAGCTTTCTTT CSVRPMNTEAFF
. TRBJ1-6 20 TRBV27 . TGTGCCAGCAGTTCCGCCGGGCAGCCGCTTCTGGAAGGAGCCGCTTCACCCCTCCACTTT CASSSAGQPLLEGAASPLHF
. TRBJ1-3 15 TRBV5-8 . TGTGCCAGCAGCTTGGCAGGTCAGGCTGGAAACACCATATATTTT CASSLAGQAGNTIYF
. TRBJ1-2 14 TRBV6-4 . TGTGCCAGCAGCTCAGGGACCACCGACTATGGCTACACCTTC CASSSGTTDYGYTF
. TRBJ2-7 12 TRBV28 . TGTGCCAGCAGTTTTCTAAACTACGAGCAGTACTTC CASSFLNYEQYF
. TRBJ2-7 12 TRBV30 . TGTGCCTGGAGTATAGGCTCCTACGAGCAGTACTTC CAWSIGSYEQYF
. TRBJ2-3 14 TRBV19 TRBD2 TGTGCCAGTAAATTTACTAGCGGCACAGATACGCAGTATTTT CASKFTSGTDTQYF
. TRBJ2-3 15 TRBV19 . TGTGCCAGTAGTATCGGGGGCAGGGAAACAGATACGCAGTATTTT CASSIGGRETDTQYF
few TRBJ2-2 14 TRBV6-4 . TGTGCCAGCAGTGACAACCTGGGATCCGGGGAGCTGTTTTTT CASSDNLGSGELFF
. TRBJ2-3 16 TRBV7-8 . TGTGCCAGCAGCTCAACCCCCGGGACCCAGGCAGATACGCAGTATTTT CASSSTPGTQADTQYF
. TRBJ1-5 15 TRBV18 . TGTGCCAGCTCACCGAGTGAGGGGGTAGGGCAGCCCCAGCATTTT CASSPSEGVGQPQHF
. TRBJ2-1 13 TRBV12-5 . TGTGCTAGTGCGCAGGGATGGAGCAATGAGCAGTTCTTC CASAQGWSNEQFF
. TRBJ1-6 13 TRBV7-6 . TGTGCCAGCAGCTTAATAGGCGGTTCACCCCTCCACTTT CASSLIGGSPLHF
. TRBJ1-1 13 TRBV11-2 . TGTGCCAGCAGCTTACGGGTGAACACTGAAGCTTTCTTT CASSLRVNTEAFF
. TRBJ2-1 16 TRBV7-2 TRBD2 TGTGCCAGCAGCTTTCTGACTAGCGGGGCCTACAATGAGCAGTTCTTC CASSFLTSGAYNEQFF
. TRBJ2-5 16 TRBV2 TRBD2 TGTGCCAGCAGGACGTTTTTAGCGGGGGGCCGGGAGACCCAGTACTTC CASRTFLAGGRETQYF
. TRBJ1-6 13 TRBV25-1 . TGTGCCAGCAGTGAAAGCGGTAGTTCACCCCTCCACTTT CASSESGSSPLHF
. TRBJ2-3 16 TRBV11-2 . TGTGCCAGCAGCAGACCTCCGGGAGACGGGGCTGATACGCAGTATTTT CASSRPPGDGADTQYF